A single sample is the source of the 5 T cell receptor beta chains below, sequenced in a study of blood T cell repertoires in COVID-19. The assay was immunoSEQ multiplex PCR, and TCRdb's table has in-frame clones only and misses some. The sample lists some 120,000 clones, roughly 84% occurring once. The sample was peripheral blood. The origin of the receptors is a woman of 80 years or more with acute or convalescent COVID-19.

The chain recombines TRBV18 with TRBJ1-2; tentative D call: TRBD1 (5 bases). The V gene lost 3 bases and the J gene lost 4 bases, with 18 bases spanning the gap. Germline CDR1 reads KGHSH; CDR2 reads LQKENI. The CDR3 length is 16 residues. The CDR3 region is CASSPYTEGARYGYTF. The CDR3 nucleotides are TGTGCCAGCTCACCTTACACCGAAGGGGCCCGCTATGGCTACACCTTC. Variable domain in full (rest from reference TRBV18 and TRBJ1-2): NAGVMQNPRHLVRRRGQEARLRCSPMKGHSHVYWYRQLPEEGLKFMVYLQKENIIDESGMPKERFSAEFPKEGPSILRIQQVVRGDSAAYFCASSPYTEGARYGYTFGSGTRLTVV.

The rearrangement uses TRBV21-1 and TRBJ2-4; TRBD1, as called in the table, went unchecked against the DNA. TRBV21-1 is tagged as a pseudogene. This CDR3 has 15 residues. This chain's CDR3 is CASSILDRDKNIQYF. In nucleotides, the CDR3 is TGTGCCAGCAGCATACTGGACAGGGACAAAAACATTCAGTACTTC.

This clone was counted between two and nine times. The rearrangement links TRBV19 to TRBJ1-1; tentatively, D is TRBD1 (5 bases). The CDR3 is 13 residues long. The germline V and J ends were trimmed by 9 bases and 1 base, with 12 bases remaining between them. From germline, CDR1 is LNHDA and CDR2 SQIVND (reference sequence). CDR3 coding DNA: TGTGCCAGCCGCGAGCAGGGGAACACTGAAGCTTTCTTT. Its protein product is CASREQGNTEAFF.

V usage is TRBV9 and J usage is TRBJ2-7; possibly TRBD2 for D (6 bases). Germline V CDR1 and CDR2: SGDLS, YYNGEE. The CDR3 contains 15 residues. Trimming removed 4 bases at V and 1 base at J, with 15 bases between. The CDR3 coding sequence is TGTGCCAGCAGCCTATCGTGGGGGGTTTCCTACGAGCAGTACTTC. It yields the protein CASSLSWGVSYEQYF.

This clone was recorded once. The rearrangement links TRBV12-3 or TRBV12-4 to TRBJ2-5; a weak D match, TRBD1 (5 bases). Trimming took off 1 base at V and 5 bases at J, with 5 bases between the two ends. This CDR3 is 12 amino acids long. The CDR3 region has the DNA TGTGCCAGCAGTTTAGAGGGGGAGACCCAGTACTTC. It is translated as CASSLEGETQYF.